This T cell receptor beta chain was observed in a study of CXCR3-negative and CXCR3-positive naive CD8 T cells. Study-wide background: The libraries together contributed some 140 million TRB reads, each supplying about 1.5 +/- 0.3 million. Whole-study findings and limits: Higher TRB CDR3 hydrophobicity marked CXCR3-positive naive cells relative to CXCR3-negative naive cells.

As for this clonotype: Its antigen is undetermined.

The CDR3 consists of 17 residues. Germline V CDR1 and CDR2: DFQATT, SNEGSKA (reference sequence). Naive cells were sorted as CD45RO-, CCR7+, CD27+ and CD95-. The TRB libraries of cDNA were built by UMI-labeled 5' RACE. TCRdb reprocessed the 5' RACE reads and reports one entry per CDR3 protein, with no DNA. The sample table sets out about 58,000 distinct CDR3 sequences. This receptor was identified in a human donor in good health. Some clones in this sample may be carry-over from other donors' samples. The chain carries TRBV20-1 and TRBJ2-1; TCRdb's assignment of TRBD2 cannot be checked, as there is no DNA. Material: naive CXCR3- CD8+ T cells from blood. The sample's subset: CD45RO-CCR7+CD27+CD95- naive CD8+ T cells lacking CXCR3 (TNR3-). The CDR3 reads CSAPSGTSGGANNEQFF.